This T cell receptor (beta chain) was captured in a study of blood T cells in healthy people across ages. Notes on the study in general: Significant beta diversity loss was already apparent by age approximately 38, declining roughly linearly.

This CDR3 spans 14 amino acids. Germline CDR1 and CDR2: MNHEY and SMNVEV (reference sequence). V was shortened by 2 bases and J by 4 bases, with 9 bases between the two germline ends. PCR was performed a second time for 7 to 11 cycles using a sample-barcoded 5' primer and a J-beta primer mix. Each cDNA molecule was tagged by a template-switch adaptor with 12 random nucleotides. CDR3-containing paired-end reads numbering at least 2.5 million came from each sample. One entry per CDR3 protein results from TCRdb running MiXCR on the 5' RACE reads. The data contain around 1,000,000 distinct CDR3 sequences, approximately 25% of them singletons. Only a few counts were recorded for this clonotype. Its specificity is unknown. The data also belong to a second study, concerning T cells of mothers and their children. That report adds: Related and unrelated pairs show similar shaping of TCR recombination output by thymic selection.

Sequenced input: blood. The J gene is TRBJ1-3, the V gene TRBV27; no clear D gene. This clonotype was obtained from a girl aged 2 to 9 in good health. CDR3 coding DNA: TGTGCCAGCAGTTTAACGCCCTTAGGAAACACCATATATTTT. Translated, it gives CASSLTPLGNTIYF.